The rows below give T cell receptor beta chains drawn from one sample of a study of blood T cell repertoires in COVID-19. Using immunoSEQ multiplex PCR, the repertoire was profiled, and TCRdb retains in-frame clones only, with some absent. The table has about 200,000 clones, 70% to 85% seen once. The sample taken for sequencing was PBMCs or T cells enriched from blood (not recorded which). All receptors come from a man between 40 and 49 years old who had recovered from COVID-19. Each CDR3 is given with its conserved first and last residue. D genes are given only for firm matches. Not all rows give a size; the values are once, few, many and, for expanded clones, a class.

TRBV6-5,-,15,-,TRBJ1-6,CASSSGASMGSPLHF,TGTGCCAGCAGTTCTGGGGCTTCGATGGGTTCACCCCTCCACTTT
TRBV25-1,-,11,-,TRBJ1-2,CASRQGDGYTF,TGTGCCAGCAGACAGGGTGATGGCTACACCTTC
TRBV3-1/TRBV3-2,-,16,TRBD1,TRBJ1-2,CASSLSWDRTNYGYTF,TGTGCCAGCAGCCTCTCCTGGGACAGAACTAACTATGGCTACACCTTC
TRBV4-1,few,15,TRBD1,TRBJ1-2,CASSRLDRGDYGYTF,TGCGCCAGCAGCCGATTGGACAGGGGCGACTATGGCTACACCTTC
TRBV4-1,-,15,-,TRBJ2-7,CASSPLAASLYEQYF,TGCGCCAGCAGCCCCCTAGCTGCCTCCCTCTACGAGCAGTACTTC
TRBV28,once,14,-,TRBJ1-6,CASSFSAGWVPLHF,TGTGCCAGCAGTTTCTCTGCAGGTTGGGTACCCCTCCACTTT
TRBV28,few,14,TRBD1,TRBJ1-4,CASSAPGTGEKLFF,TGTGCCAGCAGTGCCCCCGGGACAGGGGAAAAACTGTTTTTT
TRBV6-5,-,15,TRBD1,TRBJ1-1,CASSSAGTGKAEAFF,TGTGCCAGCAGTTCCGCCGGGACAGGGAAGGCTGAAGCTTTCTTT
TRBV27,-,14,-,TRBJ2-7,CASSRLGGKHEQYF,TGTGCCAGCTCTCGACTGGGAGGAAAGCACGAGCAGTACTTC
TRBV5-5,few,14,-,TRBJ1-4,CASSLWGLNEKLFF,TGTGCCAGCAGCTTATGGGGGCTAAATGAAAAACTGTTTTTT
TRBV5-1,-,16,TRBD1,TRBJ1-4,CASSVRTGGESEKLFF,TGCGCCAGCAGCGTCCGGACAGGGGGAGAGAGTGAAAAACTGTTTTTT
TRBV11-1,-,14,-,TRBJ1-6,CASSPPGIDSPLHF,TGTGCCAGCAGCCCGCCGGGTATTGACTCACCCCTCCACTTT
TRBV19,-,15,TRBD1,TRBJ2-5,CASSSDRGWEETQYF,TGTGCCAGTAGTTCGGACAGGGGGTGGGAAGAGACCCAGTACTTC
TRBV28,-,16,TRBD1,TRBJ1-1,CASSRPIPGQPKGAFF,TGTGCCAGCAGCCGACCGATCCCGGGACAGCCTAAGGGGGCTTTCTTT
TRBV7-2,-,13,TRBD1,TRBJ1-5,CAVATGGDQPQHF,TGTGCCGTGGCGACAGGGGGGGACCAGCCCCAGCATTTT
TRBV6-5,-,13,-,TRBJ1-2,CASSYQAGYGYTF,TGTGCCAGCAGTTACCAGGCGGGCTATGGCTACACCTTC
TRBV9,few,17,TRBD2,TRBJ2-3,CASSDTSGGQHTDTQYF,TGTGCCAGCAGCGACACTAGCGGGGGGCAGCATACAGATACGCAGTATTTT
TRBV11-1,-,14,TRBD1,TRBJ2-7,CASSPQGAENEQYF,TGTGCCAGCAGCCCACAGGGGGCAGAAAACGAGCAGTACTTC
TRBV30,-,13,-,TRBJ1-2,CAWALQANYGYTF,TGTGCCTGGGCCCTCCAGGCTAACTATGGCTACACCTTC
TRBV9,-,15,TRBD1,TRBJ1-5,CASSVGQGVDQPQHF,TGTGCCAGCAGCGTGGGACAGGGAGTCGATCAGCCCCAGCATTTT
TRBV10-1,-,13,-,TRBJ1-5,CASSEGQYQPQHF,TGCGCCAGCAGTGAGGGGCAATATCAGCCCCAGCATTTT
TRBV28,-,12,-,TRBJ1-6,CASSLSTEPLHF,TGTGCCAGCAGTTTATCGACAGAACCCCTCCACTTT
TRBV3-1/TRBV3-2,-,14,-,TRBJ1-3,CASSPIDSGNTIYF,TGTGCCAGCAGCCCTATAGACTCTGGAAACACCATATATTTT
TRBV30,few,14,-,TRBJ1-6,CAWIGRSGNSPLHF,TGTGCCTGGATCGGCAGGTCCGGTAATTCACCCCTCCACTTT
TRBV5-1,-,14,-,TRBJ1-6,CASSLGYTRSPLHF,TGCGCCAGCAGCTTGGGGTACACAAGATCACCCCTCCACTTT
TRBV27,once,14,-,TRBJ1-1,CASSLSRGMTEAFF,TGTGCCAGCAGTCTTTCACGGGGGATGACTGAAGCTTTCTTT
TRBV5-6,-,15,-,TRBJ1-6,CASSWRTDGNSPLHF,TGTGCCAGCAGCTGGCGGACAGATGGGAATTCACCCCTCCACTTT
TRBV29-1,once,14,TRBD2,TRBJ2-1,CSVDLIAGFYEQFF,TGCAGCGTTGACCTTATAGCGGGTTTCTATGAGCAGTTCTTC
TRBV20-1,-,15,TRBD1,TRBJ1-5,CSASLGDRLNQPQHF,TGCAGTGCTAGTCTCGGGGACAGACTAAATCAGCCCCAGCATTTT
TRBV5-4,-,16,TRBD1,TRBJ1-4,CASSSGTGKDWEKLFF,TGTGCCAGCAGCTCCGGGACAGGGAAGGATTGGGAAAAACTGTTTTTT
TRBV18,-,16,TRBD2,TRBJ2-7,CASSPHTRESLYEQYF,TGTGCCAGCTCACCACATACGCGGGAGTCCCTCTACGAGCAGTACTTC
TRBV28,-,12,TRBD1,TRBJ1-2,CASSWTGLGYTF,TGTGCCAGCAGTTGGACAGGCTTAGGCTACACCTTC
TRBV6-5,-,13,-,TRBJ1-2,CASSYSFGYGYTF,TGTGCCAGCAGTTACTCGTTCGGCTATGGCTACACCTTC
TRBV7-2,-,14,-,TRBJ1-6,CASSLGGPGSPLHF,TGTGCCAGCAGCTTAGGGGGGCCCGGTTCACCCCTCCACTTT
TRBV10-3,-,14,TRBD1,TRBJ1-2,CAISESGQGYGYTF,TGTGCCATCAGTGAGTCAGGACAGGGCTATGGCTACACCTTC
TRBV2,-,14,-,TRBJ1-3,CASSAAVSGNTIYF,TGTGCCAGCAGTGCAGCCGTATCTGGAAACACCATATATTTT
TRBV6-5,-,15,TRBD1,TRBJ1-2,CASSYTPDRVQGYTF,TGTGCCAGCAGTTACACGCCCGACAGGGTTCAGGGCTACACCTTC
TRBV30,few,14,TRBD2,TRBJ2-1,CAWSALAGHNEQFF,TGTGCCTGGAGTGCTCTAGCGGGCCACAATGAGCAGTTCTTC
TRBV28,-,14,-,TRBJ1-2,CASSRGGTNYGYTF,TGTGCCAGCAGCCGCGGCGGGACCAACTATGGCTACACCTTC
TRBV10-3,-,13,-,TRBJ2-2,CAIRPDGRGELFF,TGTGCCATACGACCGGACGGGAGAGGGGAGCTGTTTTTT
TRBV3-1/TRBV3-2,-,15,TRBD1,TRBJ1-4,CASSHSGQPNEKLFF,TGTGCCAGCAGCCACTCGGGACAGCCTAATGAAAAACTGTTTTTT
TRBV27,-,14,-,TRBJ2-2,CASSFGTGTGELFF,TGTGCCAGCAGTTTTGGCACGGGAACCGGGGAGCTGTTTTTT
TRBV28,-,14,TRBD1,TRBJ2-1,CASSQHRGNNEQFF,TGTGCCAGCAGTCAGCACAGGGGGAACAATGAGCAGTTCTTC
TRBV15,-,19,TRBD1,TRBJ1-5,CATSRGTGGASRRNQPQHF,TGTGCCACCAGCAGAGGCACAGGGGGCGCGTCCCGTAGGAATCAGCCCCAGCATTTT